This T cell receptor beta chain was sequenced during a study of T cell repertoires in cytomegalovirus infection. Study-level results: The study identified carriers of CMV plus the relevant HLA from cumulative public TCR beta family frequency.

Remarks on this clonotype: Its cognate antigen is unknown.

With V trimmed by 5 bases and J by 10 bases, 4 bases remained unmatched. In germline, CDR1 is ENHRY, CDR2 SYGVKD. This CDR3 spans 13 amino acids. MiXCR, applied by TCRdb to the reads, yields one record per CDR3 protein. This table has under 850,000 distinct CDR3 sequences, 35% to 45% appearing once. The origin of this receptor is a human donor in good health (CMV status not recorded). Some clones in this sample may be carry-over from other donors' samples. This chain uses TRBV10-3 with TRBJ2-6; 8 nucleotides match TRBD1. Input material: PBMCs. This CDR3 reads CAISPGQENVLTF. The CDR3 DNA reads as TGTGCCATCAGTCCGGGACAGGAAAACGTCCTGACTTTC.